This passage covers 13 T cell receptor beta chains from one sample sequenced in a study of cytomegalovirus exposure and HLA in healthy donors (dated by TCRdb to the late 2010s). The method was the immunoSEQ multiplex PCR assay. For the multiplex PCR, a mixture combining 60 forward primers for TCR Vbeta segments and 13 reverse primers for TCR Jbeta segments was used. Here the immuneACCESS table is served through TCRdb, limited to in-frame sequences with V and J called. Missing clones are a known gap in these copies; in checked studies unresolved V genes cover under half, and the rest lacks a known reason. The sample profile shows 180,000 or so clones; around 74% of them were found once. The top ten hold about 2.7% of the sample. Sequencing was performed on PBMCs. The receptors originated from a male donor in good health and CMV-seronegative.

The chain combines TRBV6-6 with TRBJ1-5; TRBD1 matches 7 bases. The CDR3 is 14 amino acids. Germline V gene sequence: CDR1 MNHNY, CDR2 SVGAGI (reference sequence). Trimming removed 4 bases from V and 3 bases from J; junction bases left unmatched: 3. DNA of the CDR3: TGTGCCAGCAGTTCGGGACAGTTCAATCAGCCCCAGCATTTT. Translation gives CASSSGQFNQPQHF.

DNA for the CDR3: TGTGCCAGCAGTTACACTCCTAGCCCAGCAGGCGATGAGCAGTTCTTC. The encoded protein is CASSYTPSPAGDEQFF. The chain combines TRBV6-5 with TRBJ2-1, with D possibly being TRBD2 (5 bases). CDR3 length: 16 residues. Germline V gives CDR1 MNHEY, CDR2 SVGAGI. The germline V and J ends were trimmed by 2 bases and 8 bases, with 19 bases remaining between them.

This clone was counted a few times. V and J are TRBV6-5 and TRBJ2-1; perhaps TRBD2 as D (7 bases). Germline CDR1 and CDR2: MNHEY and SVGAGI. V lost 2 bases and J lost 9, with 14 bases in between. CDR3 length: 14 amino acids. The CDR3 loop reads CASSYGGAPSEQFF. The CDR3 region has the DNA TGTGCCAGCAGTTACGGGGGGGCTCCCAGTGAGCAGTTCTTC.

Details on this clone: One end of the junction fails to match germline, which may point to a read error. This chain uses TRBV7-9 with TRBJ1-6; D remains ambiguous. The CDR3 contains 15 residues. From germline, CDR1 is SEHNR and CDR2 FQNEAQ (reference sequence). The CDR3 nucleotides read TGTTCCAGCAGCCTAGAAAGGAGCGTGGCTTCACCCCTCCACTTT. It encodes CSSSLERSVASPLHF.

The V gene is TRBV19, the J gene TRBJ1-2, with D unclear. Germline values: CDR1 LNHDA, CDR2 SQIVND (reference sequence). V lost 6 bases and J lost 0, with 5 bases in between. The CDR3 has 12 amino acids. CDR3 loop: CASSPANYGYTF. DNA for the CDR3: TGTGCCAGTAGCCCCGCTAACTATGGCTACACCTTC.

The chain uses TRBV9 and TRBJ1-3; a possible D gene is TRBD1 (6 bases). V was trimmed by 3 bases and J by 0 bases, leaving 10 bases between them. The CDR3 totals 15 residues. CDR1 and CDR2 (germline): SGDLS, YYNGEE. CDR3 bases: TGTGCCAGCAGCGACCGGACAGACTCTGGAAACACCATATATTTT. Translation gives CASSDRTDSGNTIYF.

The chain couples TRBV25-1 to TRBJ2-5; no reliable D call. Trimming took 6 bases from V and 3 from J, leaving 8 bases between them. The CDR3 sequence is 12 residues long. From germline, CDR1 is MGHDK and CDR2 SYGVNS. The CDR3 nucleotides read TGTGCCAGCAGCCCTAAAGAAGAGACCCAGTACTTC. This codes for CASSPKEETQYF.

This clone was seen a few times. The chain recombines TRBV28 with TRBJ1-5; unclear D gene. In germline, CDR1 is MDHEN, CDR2 SYDVKM. The ends were cut back, 4 bases at V and 8 bases at J, with 18 bases in the middle. CDR3 length equals 15 residues. CDR3 bases: TGTGCCAGCAGTTCCGGCGTAGGGAGGGTGAAGCCCCAGCATTTT. Amino acid sequence: CASSSGVGRVKPQHF.

The table lists this clone with a count of one. The V and J genes are TRBV19 and TRBJ1-2; 11 bases map to TRBD1. CDR3 length: 15 amino acids. Germline V CDR1 and CDR2: LNHDA, SQIVND (reference sequence). The V gene end was trimmed by 3 bases and the J gene end by 8 bases; junction bases not matched to a gene: 8. CDR3 residues: CASSIGSDRGRGYTF. In DNA, the CDR3 is TGTGCCAGTAGTATTGGGTCGGACAGGGGGCGCGGCTACACCTTC.

The CDR3 spells CASSEYRENQPQHF. DNA of the CDR3: TGTGCCAGCAGTGAATACCGAGAGAATCAGCCCCAGCATTTT. J is TRBJ1-5 and V is TRBV25-1, with D unclear. The CDR3 has 14 amino acids. Germline V gene data show CDR1 as MGHDK and CDR2 as SYGVNS. The germline V and J ends were trimmed by 0 bases and 4 bases, with 7 bases remaining between them.

This clone occurred a few times. CDR3 loop: CAWSVLAADTQYF. CDR3 nucleotide sequence: TGTGCCTGGAGTGTACTAGCGGCAGATACGCAGTATTTT. The chain joins TRBV30 to TRBJ2-3, with 8 bases aligning to TRBD2. The germline V gene has CDR1 GTSNPN and CDR2 SVGIG (reference sequence). V dropped 0 bases and J dropped 4; count of bases not matched to a gene: 0. There are 13 residues in the CDR3.

CDR3 sequence (DNA): TGTGCCAGTAGTATGGGTAAAACAGGGGAGGAGCAGTTCTTC. Translating gives CASSMGKTGEEQFF. The genes are TRBV19 and TRBJ2-1, with 7 bases that match TRBD1. This CDR3 contains 14 residues. Per the germline V gene, CDR1 is LNHDA and CDR2 is SQIVND (reference sequence). The J segment lost 10 bases and the V segment lost 3 bases, leaving 9 bases of the junction unmatched.

The gene calls are TRBV19 and TRBJ2-5; 10 bases fit TRBD1. With the DNA end fitting TRBJ2-7 better, the J assignment may be wrong. Germline V CDR1 and CDR2: LNHDA, SQIVND (reference sequence). This CDR3 has 14 amino acids. The DNA for the CDR3 is TGTGCCAGTAGTATTGGGACAGGGGCGTTCGAGCAGTACTTC. This sequence encodes CASSIGTGAFEQYF.